This T cell receptor beta chain was recorded in a study of blood T cell repertoires in COVID-19. Libraries were prepared by immunoSEQ multiplex PCR; TCRdb keeps only in-frame clonotypes and omits some of them. The table has some 200,000 clones, about 80% seen once. With V trimmed by 4 bases and J by 3 bases, 5 bases remained unmatched. The CDR3 has 15 amino acids. In germline, CDR1 is MNHEY, CDR2 SMNVEV (reference sequence). This clone was detected a few times. This chain links TRBV27 with TRBJ1-2, with 10 bases matching TRBD1. The source material was peripheral blood. This clonotype originated in a human donor with acute or convalescent COVID-19. The donor label of this sample is uncertain. The CDR3: CASSSPTGGDYGYTF. The CDR3 coding sequence is TGTGCCAGCAGTTCCCCGACAGGGGGCGACTATGGCTACACCTTC.